Listed here are 21 T cell receptor beta chains from one sample, sequenced in a study of blood T cells in healthy people across ages. A second roughly 7 to 12 cycle PCR used barcoded and J-beta primers. MiXCR was run by TCRdb on the 5' RACE reads, yielding one entry per CDR3 protein. The sample comprises approximately 850,000 distinct CDR3 sequences, approximately 44% of which are singletons, and nearly 20% rests with the top ten. Sequenced input: blood. These receptors were collected from a man between 60 and 75 years old in good health.

A remark on this clonotype: The junction departs from the called germline gene at one end, perhaps through a read error. The chain uses TRBV12-3 or TRBV12-4 and TRBJ2-3, with D tentatively TRBD1 (6 bases). The CDR3 is made up of 14 amino acids. The CDR3 coding sequence is TGTGCCGGCAGTGGAATAGTGGGGGCAGATACGCAATATTTT. Translating gives CAGSGIVGADTQYF.

Notes on this clonotype: Just one base apart from a much larger clone, this may be a read error. J is TRBJ2-5 and V is TRBV4-3; a weak D match, TRBD2 (7 bases). This CDR3 spans 13 amino acids. Germline-derived CDR1 and CDR2 are LGHNA and YSLEER. Trimming cost V 5 bases and J 11 bases, with 18 bases left between them. The CDR3 region is CASSGGAFNEQYF. CDR3 nucleotide sequence: TGCGCCAGCAGCGGGGGGGCCTTCAATGAGCAGTACTTC.

The gene calls are TRBV18 and TRBJ2-5, with 8 positions matching TRBD1. V was clipped by 2 bases and J by 9 bases; unmatched bases: 5. Germline loops: CDR1 KGHSH, CDR2 LQKENI. This CDR3 is built from 13 residues. Here the CDR3 DNA reads TGTGCCAGCTCACCAAGTGACAGGGGTCCCCAGTACTTC. Its protein is CASSPSDRGPQYF.

This chain joins TRBV20-1 and TRBJ2-2; 10 bases map to TRBD2. With V trimmed by 2 bases and J by 7 bases, 4 bases remained unmatched. Germline V CDR1 and CDR2: DFQATT, SNEGSKA (reference sequence). The CDR3 has 14 residues. CDR3 nucleotide sequence: TGCAGTGCTAGAAGCGGGGGGGCCGTCGGGGAGCTGTTTTTT. Its translation: CSARSGGAVGELFF.

This clonotype was counted between two and nine times. The gene calls are TRBV7-2 and TRBJ2-5; 8 nucleotides align to TRBD2. After removal of 4 bases from V and 4 bases from J, the junction contained 5 bases not matched to a gene. Germline-derived CDR1 and CDR2 are SGHTA and FQGNSA. The CDR3 covers 14 residues. Here the CDR3 DNA reads TGTGCCAGCAGCTCCCGGGGGGGCCGAGAGACCCAGTACTTC. It encodes CASSSRGGRETQYF. Full variable domain (remainder filled in from reference TRBV7-2 and TRBJ2-5): GAGVSQSPSNKVTEKGKDVELRCDPISGHTALYWYRQSLGQGLEFLIYFQGNSAPDKSGLPSDRFSAERTGGSVSTLTIQRTQQEDSAVYLCASSSRGGRETQYFGPGTRLLVL.

The genes are TRBV15 and TRBJ2-3; D possibly uses TRBD1 or TRBD2 (6 bases each). V lost 2 bases and J lost 6, with 18 bases in between. CDR1 LNHNV and CDR2 YYDKDF come from the germline V gene (reference sequence). The CDR3 consists of 16 residues. CDR3 sequence reads: CATSRPPRGTWDTQYF. In nucleotides, the CDR3 is TGTGCCACCAGCAGACCACCAAGGGGGACTTGGGATACGCAGTATTTT.

The chain couples TRBV4-1 to TRBJ2-3; TRBD1 might be the D (6 bases). This CDR3 spans 15 amino acids. Germline lookup yields CDR1 MGHRA and CDR2 YSYEKL. Trimming took 2 bases from V and 5 from J, leaving 14 bases between them. CDR3 region: CASSQIRKGGDTQYF. CDR3 coding DNA: TGCGCCAGCAGCCAAATCAGAAAAGGGGGAGATACGCAGTATTTT.

The rearrangement joins TRBV28 to TRBJ2-5; 8 nucleotides line up with TRBD1. V shed 5 bases and J 4 bases; nucleotides not matched to a gene: 6. The CDR3 totals 14 residues. Per the germline V gene, CDR1 is MDHEN and CDR2 is SYDVKM. In DNA form, the CDR3 reads TGTGCCAGCAGTACGCGACAGGGGTCAGAGACCCAGTACTTC. Translation: CASSTRQGSETQYF.

The chain joins TRBV5-1 to TRBJ2-1; D may be TRBD1 or TRBD2 (5 bases each). Matching the DNA end better, TRBJ2-7 makes the J call doubtful. The V gene's germline CDR1 is SGHRS and CDR2 YFSETQ. CDR3 size: 14 residues. CDR3 residues: CASSFGADPYEQYF. The CDR3 region has the DNA TGCGCCAGCAGCTTCGGGGCAGATCCCTACGAGCAGTACTTC.

The chain couples TRBV4-2 to TRBJ2-4; tentatively, D is TRBD2 (7 bases). Per germline, CDR1 LGHNA and CDR2 YNFKEQ. Trimming stripped 0 bases from V and 6 bases from J, with 12 bases between. The CDR3 loop spans 15 amino acids. The CDR3 loop is CASSQEGGARNIQYF. Written as DNA, the CDR3 is TGTGCCAGCAGCCAAGAGGGGGGGGCAAGAAACATTCAGTACTTC.

Ten or more counts support this clonotype. The chain uses TRBV3-1 and TRBJ1-2, with TRBD1 matching 7 bases. This CDR3 contains 12 residues. Trimming at V came to 2 bases and at J to 8 bases, leaving 2 bases not matched to a gene. The V gene's germline CDR1 is LGHDT and CDR2 YNNKEL (reference sequence). The CDR3 nucleotides read TGTGCCAGCAGCCAACCGGGACAGGGCTACACCTTC. Translation gives CASSQPGQGYTF. The whole variable domain, remainder taken from reference TRBV3-1 and TRBJ1-2, is DTAVSQTPKYLVTQMGNDKSIKCEQNLGHDTMYWYKQDSKKFLKIMFSYNNKELIINETVPNRFSPKSPDKAHLNLHINSLELGDSAVYFCASSQPGQGYTFGSGTRLTVV.

As for this clonotype: Relative to the germline gene, one junction end is altered; a read error may explain this. This sequence joins TRBV4-1 and TRBJ2-1, with 8 bases matching TRBD1. The germline CDR1 and CDR2 sequences are MGHRA and YSYEKL. The CDR3 sequence is 17 residues long. The CDR3 DNA reads TGCGCCAGCAGCCAAGATCGGACAGGGCAAGGCTGCAATGAGCGGTTCTTC. Encoded protein: CASSQDRTGQGCNERFF.

V usage is TRBV4-3 and J usage is TRBJ2-7; the D gene is possibly TRBD2 (5 bases). V was cut by 3 bases and J by 7 bases, with 31 bases left in between. The length of the CDR3 is 19 residues. Germline CDR1 and CDR2: LGHNA and YSLEER. The CDR3 loop reads CASSHALSPADSTYNEQYF. As DNA, the CDR3 is TGCGCCAGCAGCCATGCTTTATCCCCAGCGGATTCGACCTACAATGAGCAGTACTTC.

This clonotype was observed a few times. The chain employs TRBV7-2 and TRBJ2-3, with D unclear. CDR1 SGHTA and CDR2 FQGNSA come from the germline V gene. The CDR3 is made up of 14 amino acids. With 5 bases removed from V and 2 bases from J, the gap between germline ends came to 11 bases. The CDR3 nucleotides are TGTGCCAGCAGCCTGCCCCCTACCACAGATACGCAGTATTTT. Translation: CASSLPPTTDTQYF.

In this sample, this clonotype turned up many times. The rearrangement joins TRBV6-5 to TRBJ2-5; tentative D call: TRBD1 (5 bases). Trimming removed 2 bases from V and 3 bases from J, with 10 bases in between. The CDR3 length is 14 residues. Germline CDR1 MNHEY, CDR2 SVGAGI. The CDR3 here is CASSYGEGEETQYF. Written as DNA, the CDR3 is TGTGCCAGCAGTTACGGGGAAGGGGAAGAGACCCAGTACTTC.

This clonotype was observed a handful of times. This sequence joins TRBV7-9 and TRBJ2-7; D is perhaps TRBD1 (6 bases). This CDR3 contains 16 residues. CDR1 and CDR2 from the germline V gene are SEHNR and FQNEAQ (reference sequence). V lost 1 base, J lost 2 bases, and 15 bases lay in between. CDR3 loop: CASSLGTAQATYEQYF. The CDR3 bases are TGTGCCAGCAGCTTAGGGACAGCCCAGGCAACCTACGAGCAGTACTTC.

This chain uses TRBV7-2 with TRBJ2-3; D gene uncertain. This CDR3 has 14 amino acids. The V end lost 3 bases, the J end lost 4 bases, and 11 bases lay between the germline ends. The germline gives CDR1 SGHTA, CDR2 FQGNSA. The DNA for the CDR3 is TGTGCCAGCAGCTTTGGCAGGAAGGCAGATACGCAGTATTTT. Its protein product is CASSFGRKADTQYF.

The gene calls are TRBV7-2 and TRBJ2-5; D is perhaps TRBD1 (5 bases). Per the germline V gene, CDR1 is SGHTA and CDR2 is FQGNSA. Trimming removed 3 bases at V and 2 bases at J, with 13 bases between. The CDR3 is 15 amino acids. This CDR3 reads CASSFPFGAQETQYF. DNA of the CDR3: TGTGCCAGCAGCTTCCCTTTTGGGGCGCAAGAGACCCAGTACTTC.

This rearrangement joins TRBV10-3 to TRBJ2-2; perhaps TRBD1 as D (6 bases). V lost 2 bases and J lost 8, with 18 bases in between. The V gene's germline CDR1 is ENHRY and CDR2 SYGVKD. The CDR3 loop spans 16 amino acids. The chain's CDR3 is CAISERLPSGTGELFF. In DNA, the CDR3 is TGTGCCATCAGTGAGAGACTACCATCCGGGACAGGGGAGCTGTTTTTT.

This clonotype was observed a handful of times. The chain couples TRBV10-3 to TRBJ2-4; D is perhaps TRBD1 (6 bases). The end of the DNA aligns better with TRBJ2-5, so the J call may be wrong. The germline CDR1 and CDR2 sequences are ENHRY and SYGVKD. The CDR3 length is 15 residues. The CDR3 spells CAISAGTGLQETQYF. CDR3 DNA: TGTGCCATCAGTGCGGGTACAGGGCTCCAAGAGACCCAGTACTTC.

The chain employs TRBV20-1 and TRBJ2-5; 14 bases match TRBD2. There are 15 residues in the CDR3. V gave up 5 bases and J gave up 3 bases; unmatched junction bases: 5. Germline V CDR1 and CDR2: DFQATT, SNEGSKA (reference sequence). CDR3 region: CSAETTSGGEETQYF. CDR3 DNA sequence: TGCAGTGCTGAAACGACTAGCGGGGGGGAAGAGACCCAGTACTTC.